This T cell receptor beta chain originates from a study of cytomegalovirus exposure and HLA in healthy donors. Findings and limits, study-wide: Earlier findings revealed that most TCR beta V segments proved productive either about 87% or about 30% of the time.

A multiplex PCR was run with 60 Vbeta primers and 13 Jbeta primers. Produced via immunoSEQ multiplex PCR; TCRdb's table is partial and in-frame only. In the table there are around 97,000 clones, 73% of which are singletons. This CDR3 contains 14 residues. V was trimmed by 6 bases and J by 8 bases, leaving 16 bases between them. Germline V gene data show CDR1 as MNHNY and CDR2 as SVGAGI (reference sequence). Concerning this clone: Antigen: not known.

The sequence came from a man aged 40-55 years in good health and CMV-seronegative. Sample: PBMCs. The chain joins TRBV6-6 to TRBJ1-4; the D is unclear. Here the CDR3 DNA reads TGTGCCAGCAGGGACTTTAGACAAGAGGAAAAACTGTTTTTT. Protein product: CASRDFRQEEKLFF.